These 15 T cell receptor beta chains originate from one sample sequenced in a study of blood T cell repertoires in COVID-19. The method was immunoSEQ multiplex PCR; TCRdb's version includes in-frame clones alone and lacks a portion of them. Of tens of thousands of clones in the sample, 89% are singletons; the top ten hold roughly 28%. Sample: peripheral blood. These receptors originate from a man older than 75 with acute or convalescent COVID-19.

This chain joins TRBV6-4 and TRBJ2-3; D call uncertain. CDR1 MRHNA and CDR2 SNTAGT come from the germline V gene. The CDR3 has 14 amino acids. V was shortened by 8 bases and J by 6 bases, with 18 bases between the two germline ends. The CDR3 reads CASRSRGPPDTQYF. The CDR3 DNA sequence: TGTGCCAGCCGGTCCCGCGGCCCCCCGGATACGCAGTATTTT.

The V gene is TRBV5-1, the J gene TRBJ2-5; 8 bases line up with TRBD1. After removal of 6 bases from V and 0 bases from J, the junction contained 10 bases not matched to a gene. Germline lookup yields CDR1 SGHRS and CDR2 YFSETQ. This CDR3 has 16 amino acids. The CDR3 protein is CASTPGTGGYQETQYF. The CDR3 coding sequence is TGCGCCAGCACCCCAGGGACAGGAGGGTACCAAGAGACCCAGTACTTC.

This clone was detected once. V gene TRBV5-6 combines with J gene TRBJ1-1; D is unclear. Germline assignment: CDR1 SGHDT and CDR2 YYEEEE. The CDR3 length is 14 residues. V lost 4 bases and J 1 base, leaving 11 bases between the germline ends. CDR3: CASSLDDSNTEAFF. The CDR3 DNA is TGTGCCAGCAGCCTAGACGATTCGAACACTGAAGCTTTCTTT.

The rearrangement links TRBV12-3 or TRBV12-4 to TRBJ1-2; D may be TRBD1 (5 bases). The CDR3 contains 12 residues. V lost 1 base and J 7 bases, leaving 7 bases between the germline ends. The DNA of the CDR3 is TGTGCCAGCAGTTTAGGGGGGGTTGGCTACACCTTC. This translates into CASSLGGVGYTF.

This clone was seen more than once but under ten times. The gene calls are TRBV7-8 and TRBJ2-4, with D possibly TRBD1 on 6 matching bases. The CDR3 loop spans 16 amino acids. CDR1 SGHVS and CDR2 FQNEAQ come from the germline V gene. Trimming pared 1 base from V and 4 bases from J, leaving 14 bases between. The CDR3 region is CASSLVGQGLKNIQYF. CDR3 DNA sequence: TGTGCCAGCAGCTTAGTGGGGCAGGGGCTAAAAAACATTCAGTACTTC.

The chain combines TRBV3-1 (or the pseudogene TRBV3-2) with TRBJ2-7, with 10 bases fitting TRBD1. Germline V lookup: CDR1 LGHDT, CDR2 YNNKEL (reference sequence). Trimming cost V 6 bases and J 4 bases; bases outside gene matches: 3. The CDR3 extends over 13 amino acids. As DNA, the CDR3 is TGTGCCAGCAGAAGACAGGGGGCTTACGAGCAGTACTTC. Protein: CASRRQGAYEQYF.

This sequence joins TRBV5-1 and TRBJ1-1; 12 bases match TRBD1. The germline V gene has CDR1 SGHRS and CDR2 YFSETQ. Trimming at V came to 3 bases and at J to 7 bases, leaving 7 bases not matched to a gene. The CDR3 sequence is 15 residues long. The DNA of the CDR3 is TGCGCCAGCAGCTGGGGACAGGGGGCGCGACATGAAGCTTTCTTT. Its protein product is CASSWGQGARHEAFF.

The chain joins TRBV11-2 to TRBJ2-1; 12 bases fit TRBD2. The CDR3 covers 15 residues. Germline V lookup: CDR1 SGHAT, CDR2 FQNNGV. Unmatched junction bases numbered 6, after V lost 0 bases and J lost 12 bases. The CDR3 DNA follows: TGTGCCAGCAGCTTAGAACTAGCGGGAGGACGAGGGCAGTTCTTC. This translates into CASSLELAGGRGQFF.

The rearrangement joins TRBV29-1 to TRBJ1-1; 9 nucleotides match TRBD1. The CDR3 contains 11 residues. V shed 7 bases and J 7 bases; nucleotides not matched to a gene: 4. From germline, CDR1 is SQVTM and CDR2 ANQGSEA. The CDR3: CSADRGFEAFF. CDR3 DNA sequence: TGCAGCGCAGACAGGGGGTTTGAAGCTTTCTTT.

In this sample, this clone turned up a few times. The CDR3 DNA reads TGTGCCAGCAGCTCCGTTAGCGGAGGGGAATACAATGAGCAGTTCTTC. It translates to CASSSVSGGEYNEQFF. V is TRBV5-4 and J is TRBJ2-1; tentatively, D is TRBD2 (6 bases). CDR1 SGHNT and CDR2 YYREEE come from the germline V gene (reference sequence). The CDR3 totals 16 residues. The V end was cut by 3 bases, the J end by 4 bases, with 17 bases between. The variable domain in full, completed from reference TRBV5-4 and TRBJ2-1, reads ETGVTQSPTHLIKTRGQQVTLRCSSQSGHNTVSWYQQALGQGPQFIFQYYREEENGRGNFPPRFSGLQFPNYSSELNVNALELDDSALYLCASSSVSGGEYNEQFFGPGTRLTVL.

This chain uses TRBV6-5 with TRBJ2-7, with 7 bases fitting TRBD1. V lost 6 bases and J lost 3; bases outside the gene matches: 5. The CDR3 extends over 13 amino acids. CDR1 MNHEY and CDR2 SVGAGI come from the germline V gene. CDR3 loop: CASSSDRFYEQYF. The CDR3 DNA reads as TGTGCCAGCAGCTCGGACAGGTTCTACGAGCAGTACTTC.

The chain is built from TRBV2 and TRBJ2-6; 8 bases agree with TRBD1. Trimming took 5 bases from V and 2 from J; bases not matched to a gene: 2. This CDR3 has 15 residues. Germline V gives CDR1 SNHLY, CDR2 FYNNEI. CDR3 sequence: CASSYRGTGANVLTF. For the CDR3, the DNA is TGTGCCAGCAGTTACAGGGGGACTGGGGCCAACGTCCTGACTTTC.

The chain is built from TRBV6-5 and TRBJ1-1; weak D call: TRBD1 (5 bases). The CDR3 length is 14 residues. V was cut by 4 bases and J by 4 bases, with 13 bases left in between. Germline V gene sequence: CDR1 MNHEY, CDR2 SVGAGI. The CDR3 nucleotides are TGTGCCAGCAGTTTTCAGGGTGGTGGCACTGAAGCTTTCTTT. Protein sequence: CASSFQGGGTEAFF.

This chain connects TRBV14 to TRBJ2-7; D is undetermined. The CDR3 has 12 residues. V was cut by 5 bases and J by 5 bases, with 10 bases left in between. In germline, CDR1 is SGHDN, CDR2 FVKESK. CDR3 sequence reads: CASSSMRNEQYF. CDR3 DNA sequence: TGTGCCAGCAGCTCAATGAGGAACGAGCAGTACTTC.

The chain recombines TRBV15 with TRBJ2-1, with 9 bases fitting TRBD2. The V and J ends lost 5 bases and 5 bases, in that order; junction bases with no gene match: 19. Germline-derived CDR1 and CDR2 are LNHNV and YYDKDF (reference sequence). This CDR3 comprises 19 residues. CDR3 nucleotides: TGTGCCACCAGCGAGATGGCCCCGGACGGGCGGGAGGGGCACAATGAGCAGTTCTTC. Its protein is CATSEMAPDGREGHNEQFF.